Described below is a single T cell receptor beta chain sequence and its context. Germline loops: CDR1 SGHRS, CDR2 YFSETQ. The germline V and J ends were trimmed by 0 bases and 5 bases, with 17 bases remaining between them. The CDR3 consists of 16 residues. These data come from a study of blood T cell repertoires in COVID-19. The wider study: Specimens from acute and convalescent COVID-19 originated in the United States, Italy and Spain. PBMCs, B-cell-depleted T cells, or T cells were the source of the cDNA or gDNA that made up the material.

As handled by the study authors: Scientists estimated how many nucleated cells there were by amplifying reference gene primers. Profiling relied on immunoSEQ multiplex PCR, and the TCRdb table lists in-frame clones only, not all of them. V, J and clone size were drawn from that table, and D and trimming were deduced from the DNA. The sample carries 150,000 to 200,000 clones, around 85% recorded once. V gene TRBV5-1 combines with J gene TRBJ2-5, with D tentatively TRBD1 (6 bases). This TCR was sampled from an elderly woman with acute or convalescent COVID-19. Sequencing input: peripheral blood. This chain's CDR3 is CASSLAGQQGPETQYF. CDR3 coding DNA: TGCGCCAGCAGCTTGGCGGGGCAACAGGGACCGGAGACCCAGTACTTC. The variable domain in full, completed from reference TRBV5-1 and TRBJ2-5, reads KAGVTQTPRYLIKTRGQQVTLSCSPISGHRSVSWYQQTPGQGLQFLFEYFSETQRNKGNFPGRFSGRQFSNSRSEMNVSTLELGDSALYLCASSLAGQQGPETQYFGPGTRLLVL.